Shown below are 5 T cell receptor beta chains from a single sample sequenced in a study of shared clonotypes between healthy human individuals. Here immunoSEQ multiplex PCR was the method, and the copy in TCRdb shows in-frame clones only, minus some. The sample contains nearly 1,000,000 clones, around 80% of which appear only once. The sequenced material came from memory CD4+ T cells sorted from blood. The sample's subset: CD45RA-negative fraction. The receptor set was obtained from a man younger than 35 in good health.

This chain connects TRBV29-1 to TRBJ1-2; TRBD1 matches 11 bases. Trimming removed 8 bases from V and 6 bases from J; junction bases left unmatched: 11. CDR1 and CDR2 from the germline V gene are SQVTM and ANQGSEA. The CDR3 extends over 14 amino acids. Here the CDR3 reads CSIRDRGFLDGYTF. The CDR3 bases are TGCAGCATAAGGGACAGGGGGTTTCTAGATGGCTACACCTTC.

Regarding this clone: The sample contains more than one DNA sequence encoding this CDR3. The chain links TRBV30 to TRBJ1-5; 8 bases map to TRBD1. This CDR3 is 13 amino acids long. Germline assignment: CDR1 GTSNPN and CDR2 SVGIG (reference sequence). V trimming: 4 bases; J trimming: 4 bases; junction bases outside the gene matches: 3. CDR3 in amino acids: CAWTTGGNQPQHF. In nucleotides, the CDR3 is TGTGCCTGGACCACAGGGGGGAATCAGCCCCAGCATTTT.

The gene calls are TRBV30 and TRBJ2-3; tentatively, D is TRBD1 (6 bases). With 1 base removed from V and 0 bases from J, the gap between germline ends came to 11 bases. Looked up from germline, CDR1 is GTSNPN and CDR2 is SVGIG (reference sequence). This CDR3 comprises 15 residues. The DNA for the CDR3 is TGTGCCTGGAGTGAAACGGGACACAGCACAGATACGCAGTATTTT. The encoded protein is CAWSETGHSTDTQYF.

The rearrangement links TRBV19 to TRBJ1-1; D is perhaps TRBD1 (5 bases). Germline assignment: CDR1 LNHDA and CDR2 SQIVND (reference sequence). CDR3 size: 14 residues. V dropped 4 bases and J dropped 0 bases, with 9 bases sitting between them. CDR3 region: CASSRGRVNTEAFF. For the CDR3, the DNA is TGTGCCAGTAGTAGGGGACGGGTGAACACTGAAGCTTTCTTT.

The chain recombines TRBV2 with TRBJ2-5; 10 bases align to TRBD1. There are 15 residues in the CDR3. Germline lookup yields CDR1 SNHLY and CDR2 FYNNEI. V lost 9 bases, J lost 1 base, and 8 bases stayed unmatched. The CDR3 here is CARGQGQGPQETQYF. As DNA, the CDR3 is TGTGCCAGGGGTCAGGGACAGGGGCCCCAAGAGACCCAGTACTTC.